The 23 T cell receptor beta chains below all came from one sample that was sequenced in a study of CD8 T cells in Susac syndrome. The RNA, about 0.45 to 1 ug, was put through reverse transcription using random hexamers. TCRdb processed the immunoSEQ multiplex PCR reads anew with MiXCR; each CDR3 protein has one entry. The sample carries fewer than 90,000 distinct CDR3 sequences, approximately 94% recorded once. Sequenced input: CD8+ T cells from PBMCs. The receptors come from a human donor with Susac syndrome.

V is TRBV24-1 and J is TRBJ2-3, with 12 bases identical to TRBD1. With V trimmed by 3 bases and J by 5 bases, 8 bases remained unmatched. The CDR3 extends over 17 amino acids. Per the germline V gene, CDR1 is KGHDR and CDR2 is SFDVKD. The CDR3 DNA follows: TGTGCCACCAGTGATGCGCCGGGACAGGGGGCTGTAGATACGCAGTATTTT. It is translated as CATSDAPGQGAVDTQYF.

This chain connects TRBV6-5 to TRBJ2-7; D is undetermined. The CDR3 runs to 15 residues. Germline V gene data show CDR1 as MNHEY and CDR2 as SVGAGI. The V gene lost 5 bases and the J gene lost 2 bases, with 16 bases spanning the gap. In nucleotides, the CDR3 is TGTGCCAGCAGTCCCTCGGGTGGCGTCACCTACGAGCAGTACTTC. Translated: CASSPSGGVTYEQYF.

This rearrangement joins TRBV18 to TRBJ1-5, with D hard to call. This CDR3 is built from 15 residues. Trimming cost V 2 bases and J 1 base, with 9 bases left between them. Germline CDR1 KGHSH, CDR2 LQKENI. The DNA of the CDR3 is TGTGCCAGCTCACCAACGTTAGTGAGCAATCAGCCCCAGCATTTT. This translates into CASSPTLVSNQPQHF.

V usage is TRBV9 and J usage is TRBJ1-1; TRBD1 matches 7 bases. The CDR3 extends over 15 amino acids. Germline V gives CDR1 SGDLS, CDR2 YYNGEE. The V segment lost 4 bases and the J segment 7 bases; nucleotides outside the gene matches: 13. CDR3 sequence reads: CASSPHLQGEIEAFF. CDR3 nucleotides: TGTGCCAGCAGCCCCCACCTTCAGGGGGAGATTGAAGCTTTCTTT. Drawing the rest from reference TRBV9 and TRBJ1-1, the complete variable domain is DSGVTQTPKHLITATGQRVTLRCSPRSGDLSVYWYQQSLDQGLQFLIQYYNGEERAKGNILERFSAQQFPDLHSELNLSSLELGDSALYFCASSPHLQGEIEAFFGQGTRLTVV.

The chain carries TRBV12-3 or TRBV12-4 and TRBJ1-5; D not certain. The CDR3 length is 16 residues. V lost 2 bases, J lost 1 base, and 12 bases lay in between. This CDR3 is CASSLRAVGSNQPQHF. The DNA for the CDR3 is TGTGCCAGCAGTTTAAGGGCGGTGGGAAGCAATCAGCCCCAGCATTTT.

This chain joins TRBV5-4 and TRBJ2-3, with 7 bases lining up with TRBD2. CDR1 and CDR2 from the germline V gene are SGHNT and YYREEE (reference sequence). The CDR3 runs to 15 residues. The ends lost 1 base at V and 6 bases at J; junction bases unmatched: 8. CDR3 nucleotide sequence: TGTGCCAGCAGCTTGTCCAGCGGGACCTACGATACGCAGTATTTT. This codes for CASSLSSGTYDTQYF.

This chain connects TRBV12-3 or TRBV12-4 to TRBJ1-1, with 7 bases aligning to TRBD1. CDR3 length equals 15 residues. V gave up 6 bases and J gave up 6 bases; unmatched junction bases: 13. The CDR3 DNA follows: TGTGCCAGCAGGGAGTCAGACAGGGTAAGGGCTGAAGCTTTCTTT. Translating it yields CASRESDRVRAEAFF.

The chain joins TRBV19 to TRBJ1-5; D not certain. Germline CDR1 and CDR2: LNHDA and SQIVND (reference sequence). V was shortened by 8 bases and J by 2 bases, with 10 bases between the two germline ends. The CDR3 covers 13 residues. CDR3 nucleotides: TGTGCCAGTGCGGCGCTTGGCAATCAGCCCCAGCATTTT. Translating it yields CASAALGNQPQHF. Variable domain in full (rest from reference TRBV19 and TRBJ1-5): DGGITQSPKYLFRKEGQNVTLSCEQNLNHDAMYWYRQDPGQGLRLIYYSQIVNDFQKGDIAEGYSVSREKKESFPLTVTSAQKNPTAFYLCASAALGNQPQHFGDGTRLSIL.

CDR3 loop: CSADGRENNEQFF. CDR3 sequence (DNA): TGCAGTGCCGACGGACGAGAGAACAATGAGCAGTTCTTC. This chain connects TRBV20-1 to TRBJ2-1; D unclear. The CDR3 is 13 amino acids. From germline, CDR1 is DFQATT and CDR2 SNEGSKA (reference sequence). V lost 6 bases to trimming and J lost 5 bases, with 14 bases between them.

This sequence joins TRBV5-1 and TRBJ2-7, with TRBD2 as a possible D gene (5 bases). The V gene lost 0 bases and the J gene lost 5 bases, with 12 bases spanning the gap. Germline CDR1 is SGHRS and CDR2 is YFSETQ. The CDR3 runs 14 residues. Written as DNA, the CDR3 is TGCGCCAGCAGCTTGGGGGATGAGGGCCACGAGCAGTACTTC. Protein product: CASSLGDEGHEQYF.

This clonotype was seen only once. This chain connects TRBV27 to TRBJ1-1; D is perhaps TRBD1 (6 bases). The CDR3 covers 15 residues. Germline CDR1 and CDR2: MNHEY and SMNVEV (reference sequence). V lost 5 bases and J 5 bases, leaving 18 bases between the germline ends. CDR3 sequence: CASSDITGIGTEAFF. The CDR3 DNA reads as TGTGCCAGCAGTGATATAACAGGGATTGGGACTGAAGCTTTCTTT.

This clonotype was counted a few times. The chain combines TRBV7-8 with TRBJ2-1; 9 nucleotides line up with TRBD2. The CDR3 length is 15 residues. Germline CDR1 and CDR2: SGHVS and FQNEAQ. V lost 5 bases to trimming and J lost 3 bases; unmatched junction nucleotides: 5. The chain's CDR3 is CASSGGRDFYNEQFF. The CDR3 nucleotides read TGTGCCAGCAGCGGCGGGAGGGACTTCTACAATGAGCAGTTCTTC.

The V gene is TRBV5-1, the J gene TRBJ2-5, with 8 bases fitting TRBD2. J lost 2 bases, V lost 0 bases, and 0 bases had no gene match. CDR1 SGHRS and CDR2 YFSETQ come from the germline V gene. This CDR3 has 14 amino acids. The CDR3 here is CASSLERGQETQYF. The CDR3 bases are TGCGCCAGCAGCTTGGAGCGGGGGCAAGAGACCCAGTACTTC.

Only one count was recorded for this clonotype. The genes are TRBV2 and TRBJ1-4; no definite D call. The CDR3 length is 12 residues. Germline-derived CDR1 and CDR2 are SNHLY and FYNNEI. The V and J ends lost 8 bases and 0 bases respectively, with 4 bases between them. CDR3 protein: CASSATNEKLFF. The CDR3 DNA is TGTGCCAGCTCCGCAACTAATGAAAAACTGTTTTTT.

This chain uses TRBV19 with TRBJ2-5; the D is unclear. V lost 5 bases and J lost 1, with 11 bases in between. Germline values: CDR1 LNHDA, CDR2 SQIVND (reference sequence). This CDR3 region has 14 residues. In DNA form, the CDR3 reads TGTGCCAGTAGTCTAAACGGATTCCAAGAGACCCAGTACTTC. Translation gives CASSLNGFQETQYF. Using reference TRBV19 and TRBJ2-5 for the parts outside the CDR3, the full variable domain is DGGITQSPKYLFRKEGQNVTLSCEQNLNHDAMYWYRQDPGQGLRLIYYSQIVNDFQKGDIAEGYSVSREKKESFPLTVTSAQKNPTAFYLCASSLNGFQETQYFGPGTRLLVL.

This sequence joins TRBV2 and TRBJ1-2, with 7 bases lining up with TRBD1. This CDR3 has 13 residues. Germline V CDR1 and CDR2: SNHLY, FYNNEI. After removal of 7 bases from V and 4 bases from J, the junction contained 6 bases not matched to a gene. The CDR3 coding sequence is TGTGCCAGCATCGCGGGACAGACCTATGGCTACACCTTC. Residues: CASIAGQTYGYTF.

This clonotype was counted only a few times. This sequence joins TRBV20-1 and TRBJ2-5; D uncertain. V lost 3 bases and J 5 bases, leaving 4 bases between the germline ends. The CDR3 extends over 10 amino acids. Looked up from germline, CDR1 is DFQATT and CDR2 is SNEGSKA (reference sequence). The CDR3 DNA reads as TGCAGTGCTAGGAGGGAGACCCAGTACTTC. Amino acid sequence: CSARRETQYF.

The CDR3 DNA follows: TGTGCCAGCAGCGATAGCGGGGACTCGGGGACCCAGTACTTC. This encodes CASSDSGDSGTQYF. The V and J genes are TRBV28 and TRBJ2-5; 8 bases are shared with TRBD2. The germline V gene encodes CDR1 MDHEN and CDR2 SYDVKM. V shed 6 bases and J 7 bases; nucleotides not matched to a gene: 10. The CDR3 length is 14 residues.

This clonotype was detected once. The chain uses TRBV27 and TRBJ2-7; D is unresolved. The V gene's germline CDR1 is MNHEY and CDR2 SMNVEV (reference sequence). The CDR3 loop spans 12 amino acids. The germline V and J ends were trimmed by 8 bases and 0 bases, with 8 bases remaining between them. The CDR3 DNA reads TGTGCCAGCCGCCCTAGCTCCTACGAGCAGTACTTC. Its protein product is CASRPSSYEQYF.

This clonotype was found once. The chain is built from TRBV6-6 and TRBJ2-1, with D perhaps matching TRBD2 (5 bases). CDR3 size: 16 residues. Germline CDR1 and CDR2: MNHNY and SVGAGI (reference sequence). Trimming cost V 5 bases and J 0 bases, with 14 bases left between them. In DNA, the CDR3 is TGTGCCAGCAGTCCTCGACTAAGCGCCTCCTACAATGAGCAGTTCTTC. It codes for CASSPRLSASYNEQFF.

CDR3 DNA sequence: TGTGCCAGCAGCGATGTAGCGGGAATCAATGAGCAGTTCTTC. Amino acids: CASSDVAGINEQFF. The J gene is TRBJ2-1, the V gene TRBV6-4, with 8 bases lining up with TRBD2. V dropped 6 bases and J dropped 6; count of bases not matched to a gene: 7. CDR1 is MRHNA, CDR2 SNTAGT, per germline. The CDR3 is made up of 14 amino acids.

The rearrangement uses TRBV5-1 and TRBJ2-1; a weak D match, TRBD2 (5 bases). The V gene's germline CDR1 is SGHRS and CDR2 YFSETQ. V was shortened by 5 bases and J by 3 bases, with 9 bases between the two germline ends. The CDR3 runs 13 residues. CDR3 sequence (DNA): TGCGCCAGCAGGAGGGAAGGCTACAATGAGCAGTTCTTC. As protein: CASRREGYNEQFF.

This chain joins TRBV4-1 and TRBJ2-3, with 12 bases fitting TRBD2. Trimming at V came to 4 bases and at J to 6 bases, leaving 11 bases not matched to a gene. The CDR3 loop spans 17 amino acids. CDR1 and CDR2 from the germline V gene are MGHRA and YSYEKL. CDR3 loop: CASSLGLAGIGGDTQYF. CDR3 coding DNA: TGCGCCAGCAGCCTTGGACTAGCGGGGATAGGAGGGGATACGCAGTATTTT.